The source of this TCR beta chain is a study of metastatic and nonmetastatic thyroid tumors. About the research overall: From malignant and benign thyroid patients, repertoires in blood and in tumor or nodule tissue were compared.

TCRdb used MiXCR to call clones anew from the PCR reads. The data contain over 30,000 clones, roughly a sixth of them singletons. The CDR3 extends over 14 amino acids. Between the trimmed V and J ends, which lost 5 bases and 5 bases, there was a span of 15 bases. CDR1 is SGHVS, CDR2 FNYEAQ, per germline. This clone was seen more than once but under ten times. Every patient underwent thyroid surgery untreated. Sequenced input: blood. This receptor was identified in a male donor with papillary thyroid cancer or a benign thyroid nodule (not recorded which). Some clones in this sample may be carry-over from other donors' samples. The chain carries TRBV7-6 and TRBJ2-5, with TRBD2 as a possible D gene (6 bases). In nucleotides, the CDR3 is TGTGCCAGCAGCCCCTCTCGGAGGGCGGAGACCCAGTACTTC. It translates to CASSPSRRAETQYF. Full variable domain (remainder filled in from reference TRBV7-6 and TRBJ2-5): GAGVSQSPRYKVTKRGQDVALRCDPISGHVSLYWYRQALGQGPEFLTYFNYEAQQDKSGLPNDRFSAERPEGSISTLTIQRTEQRDSAMYRCASSPSRRAETQYFGPGTRLLVL.